This TCR beta chain was recorded in a study of PD-1 blockade in mismatch repair-deficient tumors (dated by TCRdb to 2015 to 2018). About the study as a whole: Between late 2013 and late 2016, some 92 consecutive patients with about 11 mismatch repair-deficient cancer types, all previously treated and progressing, were enrolled in the trial. Tumor-associated T cell clones were tracked in the peripheral blood of patients responding to PD-1 blockade by deep sequencing of TCR CDR3 regions. The investigation overall reported the following: Tumor-resident clones, often undetectable in blood before treatment, expanded rapidly after pembrolizumab and then contracted, generally before radiologic responses.

Concerning this clone: This clone's antigen is unknown. No much larger clonotype is one base removed from it; base qualities were not supplied.

For each enrolled patient, mismatch repair deficiency was established using either polymerase chain reaction or immunohistochemistry. TCR sequencing was performed for a few patients who responded to pembrolizumab therapy. The phase II trial prospectively evaluated PD-1 blockade with pembrolizumab in advanced mismatch repair-deficient cancers, independent of tissue of origin. Serial peripheral blood T cell samples were collected before and at multiple times after starting PD-1 blockade. Blood sampling times were reported as weeks after the first pembrolizumab dose. Library generation was performed with the immunoSEQ multiplex PCR assay. TCRdb limited this immuneACCESS table to in-frame rearrangements with V and J called. A share of clones is missing; checked studies link under half to unresolved V genes, and the rest is unexplained. The sample table shows 17,000 or so clones, and nearly 85% are seen once. Jointly, the top ten make up 1.5% to 2% of the sample.

Clipping removes 5 bases from V and 3 bases from J, with 4 as the unmatched junction base count. CDR1 and CDR2 were assigned from the germline V gene as SGDLS and YYNGEE. Including the terminal cysteine and phenylalanine, the CDR3 comprises 13 residues. Here the CDR3 DNA is all that survives: 39 bases in frame from base 1. The chain links TRBV9 with TRBJ1-2; TRBD1 aligns with 7 central bases. The TCR originated in an adult with mismatch repair-deficient cancer. Material: PBMCs, obtained approximately five months after starting pembrolizumab. This receptor carries the CDR3 CASRGTDDYGYTF. The nucleotide sequence is TGTGCCAGCAGGGGGACAGATGACTATGGCTACACCTTC.